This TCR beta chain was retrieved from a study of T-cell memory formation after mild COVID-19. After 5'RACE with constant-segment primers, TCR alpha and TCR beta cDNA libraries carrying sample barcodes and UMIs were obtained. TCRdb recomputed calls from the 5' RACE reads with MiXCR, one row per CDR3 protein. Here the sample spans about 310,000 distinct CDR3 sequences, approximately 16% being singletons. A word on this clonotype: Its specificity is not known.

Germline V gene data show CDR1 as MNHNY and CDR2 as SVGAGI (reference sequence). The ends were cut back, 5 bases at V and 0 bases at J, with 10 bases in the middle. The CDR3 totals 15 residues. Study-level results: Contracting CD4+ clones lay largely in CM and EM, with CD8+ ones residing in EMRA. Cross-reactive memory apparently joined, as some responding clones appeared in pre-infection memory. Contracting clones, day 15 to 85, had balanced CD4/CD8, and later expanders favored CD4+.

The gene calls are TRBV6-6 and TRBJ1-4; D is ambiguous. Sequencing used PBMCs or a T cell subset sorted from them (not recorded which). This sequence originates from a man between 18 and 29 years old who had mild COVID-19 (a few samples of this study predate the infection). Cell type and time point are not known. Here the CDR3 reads CASSTGRTTNEKLFF. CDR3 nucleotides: TGTGCCAGCAGTACGGGCAGGACAACTAATGAAAAACTGTTTTTT.